This T cell receptor (beta chain) derives from a study of blood T cell repertoires in COVID-19. Data came from immunoSEQ multiplex PCR; TCRdb stores just in-frame clones and leaves some out. The profile shows a few hundred thousand clones, 75% to 90% of them singletons. The CDR3 runs 15 residues. Germline V lookup: CDR1 LNHDA, CDR2 SQIVND (reference sequence). V lost 9 bases, J lost 2 bases, and 9 bases stayed unmatched. The source of this sequence is a woman aged 45-59 years who had recovered from COVID-19. This chain uses TRBV19 with TRBJ1-5; TRBD1 agrees at 8 bases. Sequencing used PBMCs or T cells enriched from blood (not recorded which). CDR3 loop: CASAIATGGNQPQHF. CDR3 coding DNA: TGTGCCAGCGCTATAGCGACAGGGGGCAATCAGCCCCAGCATTTT. The full variable domain, in which reference TRBV19 and TRBJ1-5 provide the parts outside the CDR3, is DGGITQSPKYLFRKEGQNVTLSCEQNLNHDAMYWYRQDPGQGLRLIYYSQIVNDFQKGDIAEGYSVSREKKESFPLTVTSAQKNPTAFYLCASAIATGGNQPQHFGDGTRLSIL.